These 2 T cell receptor beta chains came from one sample sequenced in a study of T cell repertoires in cytomegalovirus infection. One entry per CDR3 protein, called by TCRdb with MiXCR from the reads. This table has some 220,000 distinct CDR3 sequences, approximately 7% appearing once. The sample comprised PBMCs. The receptor source for this set is a human donor in good health (CMV status not recorded). Some clones in this sample may be carry-over from other donors' samples.

This clonotype showed up many times. This chain joins TRBV5-1 and TRBJ1-2, with 7 nucleotides matching TRBD1. The ends lost 5 bases at V and 3 bases at J; junction bases unmatched: 7. There are 14 residues in the CDR3. Per the germline V gene, CDR1 is SGHRS and CDR2 is YFSETQ. In DNA form, the CDR3 reads TGCGCCAGCAGTTGGGACAGCTCGGACTATGGCTACACCTTC. Translation gives CASSWDSSDYGYTF.

This clonotype was seen repeatedly, ten times or more. The chain combines TRBV20-1 with TRBJ1-2, with a possible D match to TRBD1 (6 bases). Trimming removed 3 bases from V and 2 bases from J, with 19 bases in between. The CDR3 runs to 16 residues. Per germline, CDR1 DFQATT and CDR2 SNEGSKA (reference sequence). CDR3 sequence: CSARETRQANNYGYTF. CDR3 in DNA: TGCAGTGCTAGGGAGACCCGACAGGCCAACAACTATGGCTACACCTTC.